Presented here are 28 T cell receptor beta chains from one specimen sequenced in a study of blood T cell repertoires in COVID-19. Profiled with immunoSEQ multiplex PCR; TCRdb holds only in-frame clones, not every one. The sample lists some 150,000 clones, around 84% occurring once. Sequencing was done on a sample of peripheral blood. Receptors were obtained from a human donor in a cohort sampled during active COVID-19.

The rearrangement links TRBV7-2 to TRBJ2-1; TRBD2 matches 9 bases. V dropped 10 bases and J dropped 5; count of bases not matched to a gene: 12. This CDR3 is built from 15 residues. Germline assignment: CDR1 SGHTA and CDR2 FQGNSA. CDR3 DNA sequence: TGTGCCACATCCCGTGGACTAGCGACCCACAATGAGCAGTTCTTC. Its translation: CATSRGLATHNEQFF.

The chain uses TRBV7-2 and TRBJ1-2, with 8 bases lining up with TRBD1. CDR3 length equals 13 residues. J lost 4 bases, V lost 5 bases, and 3 bases had no gene match. Germline values: CDR1 SGHTA, CDR2 FQGNSA. The CDR3, as DNA: TGTGCCAGCAGCCAAGGACAGGGCTATGGCTACACCTTC. Residues: CASSQGQGYGYTF.

The V and J genes are TRBV27 and TRBJ2-7; 10 bases map to TRBD1. Germline V gene lookup returns CDR1 MNHEY and CDR2 SMNVEV (reference sequence). The CDR3 runs to 14 residues. The junction had 5 bases not matched to a gene; V was cut back by 6 bases and J by 3 bases. CDR3 protein: CASSPGDRGYEQYF. The CDR3 DNA follows: TGTGCCAGCAGCCCGGGGGACAGGGGCTACGAGCAGTACTTC.

The count of this clone is one. The CDR3 sequence is CAWSVIGLEVRYEQYV. In DNA, the CDR3 is TGTGCCTGGAGTGTAATAGGGCTGGAGGTTAGGTACGAGCAGTACGTC. The V call is TRBV30, the J call TRBJ2-7, with D tentatively TRBD2 (5 bases). The CDR3 is made up of 16 amino acids. Trimming stripped 0 bases from V and 4 bases from J, with 19 bases between. Germline CDR1 is GTSNPN and CDR2 is SVGIG (reference sequence).

The CDR3 region is CASSRDARGEQYF. The CDR3 DNA is TGTGCCAGCAGTCGGGACGCTCGGGGGGAGCAGTACTTC. The chain recombines TRBV6-6 with TRBJ2-7; D is perhaps TRBD2 (6 bases). Looked up from germline, CDR1 is MNHNY and CDR2 is SVGAGI (reference sequence). Deletions cut 5 bases from V and 7 bases from J, with 15 bases between. CDR3 length equals 13 residues.

The CDR3 DNA is TGTGCCAGTAGCGGGACCGGGACTAGCGGGGGGGCCTGGGGATACAATGAGCAGTTCTTC. Translation gives CASSGTGTSGGAWGYNEQFF. This sequence joins TRBV19 and TRBJ2-1; TRBD2 matches 16 bases. The CDR3 runs 20 residues. The V and J ends lost 6 bases and 4 bases, in that order; junction bases with no gene match: 15. Germline loops: CDR1 LNHDA, CDR2 SQIVND (reference sequence).

The chain is built from TRBV30 and TRBJ1-5; TRBD1 matches at 7 bases. The CDR3 is 16 amino acids. V trimming: 1 base; J trimming: 1 base; junction bases outside the gene matches: 7. Germline V gene lookup returns CDR1 GTSNPN and CDR2 SVGIG (reference sequence). The CDR3 DNA reads as TGTGCCTGGAGTGACTTCGGGACAGCCAGCAATCAGCCCCAGCATTTT. It encodes CAWSDFGTASNQPQHF.

V and J are TRBV2 and TRBJ1-2; TRBD1 is a possible D gene (5 bases). Germline V lookup: CDR1 SNHLY, CDR2 FYNNEI. The ends were cut back, 10 bases at V and 1 base at J, with 22 bases in the middle. The CDR3 spans 16 residues. The CDR3 sequence: CAITSEANRINYGYTF. The CDR3 bases are TGTGCCATCACTTCCGAAGCGAACAGGATTAACTATGGCTACACCTTC.

The V gene is TRBV2, the J gene TRBJ2-5, with 8 positions matching TRBD2. Germline V gives CDR1 SNHLY, CDR2 FYNNEI. This CDR3 is 15 amino acids long. Germline trimming cut 2 bases from V and 5 bases from J; bases unmatched to any gene: 7. CDR3: CASSEPRGGVETQYF. The CDR3 coding sequence is TGTGCCAGCAGTGAACCCCGGGGGGGGGTCGAGACCCAGTACTTC.

This chain joins TRBV5-1 and TRBJ2-5; TRBD2 matches at 7 bases. The CDR3 extends over 15 amino acids. V lost 4 bases to trimming and J lost 2 bases; unmatched junction nucleotides: 8. Germline V gene lookup returns CDR1 SGHRS and CDR2 YFSETQ. DNA of the CDR3: TGCGCCAGCAGCCGGATCTCGGGGGGACAAGAGACCCAGTACTTC. Translating it yields CASSRISGGQETQYF.

The rearrangement links TRBV28 to TRBJ1-4, with D possibly TRBD1 on 6 matching bases. CDR3 size: 14 residues. Germline V gene sequence: CDR1 MDHEN, CDR2 SYDVKM. The V gene lost 3 bases and the J gene lost 3 bases, with 8 bases spanning the gap. Here the CDR3 reads CASSFRTANEKLFF. The DNA for the CDR3 is TGTGCCAGCAGTTTCCGGACAGCTAATGAAAAACTGTTTTTT.

The chain couples TRBV5-1 to TRBJ2-3; TRBD2 agrees at 8 bases. There are 14 residues in the CDR3. V was pared by 0 bases and J by 4 bases, with 1 base of the junction left unmatched. Germline lookup yields CDR1 SGHRS and CDR2 YFSETQ. The CDR3 nucleotides are TGCGCCAGCAGCTTGGGGCGGGAGGCAGATACGCAGTATTTT. It translates to CASSLGREADTQYF.

The chain combines TRBV6-5 with TRBJ2-5; perhaps TRBD2 as D (6 bases). The ends were cut back, 6 bases at V and 3 bases at J, with 14 bases in the middle. The germline V gene encodes CDR1 MNHEY and CDR2 SVGAGI. This CDR3 comprises 14 residues. The DNA of the CDR3 is TGTGCCAGCAGAGACCTGGGGGGAAAAGAGACCCAGTACTTC. Its translation: CASRDLGGKETQYF.

V and J are TRBV7-9 and TRBJ1-3; 8 bases agree with TRBD1. Per the germline V gene, CDR1 is SEHNR and CDR2 is FQNEAQ (reference sequence). The CDR3 extends over 14 amino acids. Trimming cost V 5 bases and J 4 bases; bases outside gene matches: 4. The CDR3 loop is CASSTDRGGNTIYF. The CDR3 nucleotides are TGTGCCAGCAGCACCGACAGGGGAGGAAACACCATATATTTT.

The chain couples TRBV4-1 to TRBJ1-2, with TRBD1 matching over 10 bases. Germline V gene data show CDR1 as MGHRA and CDR2 as YSYEKL. With 1 base clipped from V and 1 base from J, the junction kept 6 bases outside the gene matches. The CDR3 sequence is 17 residues long. In nucleotides, the CDR3 is TGCGCCAGCAGCCAAGTGGGACAGGGGAGGAATAACTATGGCTACACCTTC. This encodes CASSQVGQGRNNYGYTF.

The chain links TRBV27 to TRBJ2-7, with TRBD2 identical over 12 bases. Trimming took 5 bases from V and 2 from J; bases not matched to a gene: 4. Per germline, CDR1 MNHEY and CDR2 SMNVEV (reference sequence). The length of the CDR3 is 15 residues. CDR3 loop: CASSHLAGGTYEQYV. The CDR3 nucleotides are TGTGCCAGCAGTCACCTAGCGGGGGGGACCTACGAGCAGTACGTC.

The gene calls are TRBV15 and TRBJ1-1, with D maybe TRBD1 (6 bases). This CDR3 is built from 15 residues. Looked up from germline, CDR1 is LNHNV and CDR2 is YYDKDF (reference sequence). The V gene lost 0 bases and the J gene lost 7 bases, with 15 bases spanning the gap. CDR3 sequence (DNA): TGTGCCACCAGCAGAGATAAGCTAACCAGGGGTGAAGCTTTCTTT. This codes for CATSRDKLTRGEAFF.

V is TRBV6-1 and J is TRBJ2-3; 10 positions match TRBD1. Germline values: CDR1 MNHNS, CDR2 SASEGT. The CDR3 sequence is 15 residues long. The J segment lost 6 bases and the V segment lost 1 base, leaving 4 bases of the junction unmatched. As DNA, the CDR3 is TGTGCCAGCAGTGAAGTGACAGGGGGCGCGGATACGCAGTATTTT. It yields the protein CASSEVTGGADTQYF.

This clone was seen more than once but under ten times. The V call is TRBV11-2, the J call TRBJ2-1; 10 positions match TRBD2. The CDR3 covers 16 residues. The germline V gene has CDR1 SGHAT and CDR2 FQNNGV. V trimming: 7 bases; J trimming: 3 bases; junction bases outside the gene matches: 9. The CDR3 sequence is CASTEPAGGYYNEQFF. CDR3 in DNA: TGTGCCAGCACCGAACCAGCGGGAGGGTACTACAATGAGCAGTTCTTC.

This clone has a handful of counts. This sequence joins TRBV4-1 and TRBJ1-5; D ambiguous. Per the germline V gene, CDR1 is MGHRA and CDR2 is YSYEKL. V was trimmed by 3 bases and J by 4 bases, leaving 13 bases between them. The CDR3 sequence is 15 residues long. CDR3 nucleotide sequence: TGCGCCAGCAGCCACGCCAGGCCGCTAAATCAGCCCCAGCATTTT. This gives the protein CASSHARPLNQPQHF.

This chain uses TRBV15 with TRBJ2-7; 8 bases fit TRBD1. V gave up 5 bases and J gave up 2 bases; unmatched junction bases: 2. Germline CDR1 LNHNV, CDR2 YYDKDF (reference sequence). This CDR3 contains 13 residues. The CDR3 reads CATSQTGAYEQYV. In DNA form, the CDR3 reads TGTGCCACCAGCCAGACAGGGGCCTACGAGCAGTACGTC.

The chain employs TRBV12-3 or TRBV12-4 and TRBJ2-2, with D possibly matching TRBD2 (5 bases). The CDR3 has 13 amino acids. The germline V and J ends were trimmed by 2 bases and 8 bases, with 9 bases remaining between them. The CDR3, as DNA: TGTGCCAGCAGTTTAAGGGAGAGGGGGGAGCTGTTTTTT. Translating it yields CASSLRERGELFF.

In its sample, this clone was seen many times. The chain links TRBV6-6 to TRBJ2-7; 8 nucleotides agree with TRBD1. V gave up 5 bases and J gave up 3 bases; unmatched junction bases: 6. In germline, CDR1 is MNHNY, CDR2 SVGAGI (reference sequence). This CDR3 has 14 amino acids. CDR3 loop: CASSIGQGVYEQYF. The CDR3 DNA sequence: TGTGCCAGCAGTATTGGACAGGGTGTCTACGAGCAGTACTTC.

The count of this clone is one. The V call is TRBV6-5, the J call TRBJ2-2, with 13 bases fitting TRBD2. The V segment lost 5 bases and the J segment 6 bases; nucleotides outside the gene matches: 3. The CDR3 extends over 15 amino acids. Germline-derived CDR1 and CDR2 are MNHEY and SVGAGI. The CDR3 reads CASSQTSGGAGELFF. Here the CDR3 DNA reads TGTGCCAGCAGTCAAACTAGCGGGGGGGCCGGGGAGCTGTTTTTT.

The V gene is TRBV6-6, the J gene TRBJ2-7, with 8 positions matching TRBD2. The V gene's germline CDR1 is MNHNY and CDR2 SVGAGI (reference sequence). This CDR3 contains 14 residues. Unmatched junction bases numbered 2, after V lost 2 bases and J lost 2 bases. This CDR3 is CASSYSGRPYEQYV. Written as DNA, the CDR3 is TGTGCCAGCAGTTACAGCGGGAGACCCTACGAGCAGTACGTC.

The genes are TRBV5-1 and TRBJ2-3; D possibly corresponds to TRBD2 (7 bases). This CDR3 spans 15 amino acids. Trimming removed 3 bases from V and 2 bases from J, with 13 bases in between. Germline assignment: CDR1 SGHRS and CDR2 YFSETQ. The CDR3 region is CASSYYAGATDTQYF. In DNA, the CDR3 is TGCGCCAGCAGCTACTACGCGGGGGCCACAGATACGCAGTATTTT.

The chain uses TRBV7-9 and TRBJ1-4; D not resolved. This CDR3 region has 16 residues. V was shortened by 1 base and J by 3 bases, with 12 bases between the two germline ends. Germline lookup yields CDR1 SEHNR and CDR2 FQNEAQ (reference sequence). In DNA, the CDR3 is TGTGCCAGCAGCTTAGTTAGCGACACCGCTAATGAAAAACTGTTTTTT. It encodes CASSLVSDTANEKLFF.

The rearrangement links TRBV19 to TRBJ2-1; 7 nucleotides line up with TRBD1. Germline CDR1 and CDR2: LNHDA and SQIVND (reference sequence). V dropped 5 bases and J dropped 4; count of bases not matched to a gene: 14. The CDR3 runs to 17 residues. As DNA, the CDR3 is TGTGCCAGTAGTTCTCCCGGACAGGCGGGTTCTTACAATGAGCAGTTCTTC. It yields the protein CASSSPGQAGSYNEQFF.